This record looks at one T cell receptor beta chain sequence and its context. The CDR3 spans 17 residues. The germline gives CDR1 LGHNA, CDR2 YNFKEQ. V lost 0 bases and J lost 7, with 18 bases in between. The entry originates in a study of cytomegalovirus exposure and HLA in healthy donors. The PCR employed 60 Vbeta primers together with 13 Jbeta primers. TCRdb's copy holds only in-frame clones and misses some; the assay was immunoSEQ multiplex PCR. This table has 200,000 to 250,000 clones, approximately 84% appearing once. Material: PBMCs. The chain has TRBV4-2 and TRBJ2-2; D might be TRBD2 (5 bases). This receptor was obtained from a woman aged 35 to 49 in good health and CMV-seronegative. The CDR3 sequence: CASSQEAGTPSVGELFF. The CDR3, as DNA: TGTGCCAGCAGCCAAGAGGCGGGTACCCCTTCCGTCGGGGAGCTGTTTTTT.